One and the same sample provided the 22 T cell receptor beta chains below, sequenced in a study of metastatic and nonmetastatic thyroid tumors. TCRdb called clones again from the PCR reads with MiXCR. The sample yields tens of thousands of clones, 18% seen once. The entire patient cohort was treatment-naive prior to thyroid surgery. The sequencing input was tumor tissue. All receptors derive from a female donor with papillary thyroid cancer or a benign thyroid nodule (not recorded which). Some clones in this sample may be carry-over from other donors' samples.

Turning to this clone: A clone one base away is much larger, so this may be a read error. The rearrangement joins TRBV20-1 to TRBJ2-3, with D hard to call. This CDR3 region has 14 residues. V was trimmed by 0 bases and J by 2 bases, leaving 9 bases between them. Germline CDR1 is DFQATT and CDR2 is SNEGSKA (reference sequence). The CDR3 DNA reads as TGCAGTGCTAGAGATGGCCCGAACACAGATACGCAGTATTTT. It translates to CSARDGPNTDTQYF.

This clone was detected only a few times. The chain is built from TRBV7-2 and TRBJ1-5; TRBD1 matches 7 bases. Trimming at V came to 6 bases and at J to 4 bases, leaving 6 bases not matched to a gene. Looked up from germline, CDR1 is SGHTA and CDR2 is FQGNSA. CDR3 length: 14 residues. The CDR3 protein is CASSFGQANQPQHF. The CDR3 DNA sequence: TGTGCCAGCAGTTTCGGACAGGCTAATCAGCCCCAGCATTTT.

This chain links TRBV5-1 with TRBJ2-5; no clear D. The CDR3 is made up of 12 amino acids. Germline assignment: CDR1 SGHRS and CDR2 YFSETQ. Trimming left V 5 bases short and J 2 bases short, with 7 bases between. CDR3 DNA: TGCGCCAGCAGGGTTTCTCAAGAGACCCAGTACTTC. This codes for CASRVSQETQYF.

As for this clone: It may be a read error: a sequence one base away is much more abundant. The same CDR3 also results from other DNA sequences found in this sample. In nucleotides, the CDR3 is TGTGCCAGCAGCTTATTCCCGAGACAGGGGGCGCGTGAAGCTTTCTTT. Translated: CASSLFPRQGAREAFF. The rearrangement joins TRBV11-1 to TRBJ1-1; 10 bases align to TRBD1. CDR3 length: 16 amino acids. After removal of 2 bases from V and 7 bases from J, the junction contained 10 bases not matched to a gene. Per the germline V gene, CDR1 is SGHAT and CDR2 is FQDESV (reference sequence).

In this sample, this clone turned up many times. The rearrangement uses TRBV5-1 and TRBJ1-2; TRBD1 is a possible D gene (6 bases). Germline V gene sequence: CDR1 SGHRS, CDR2 YFSETQ. V lost 6 bases, J lost 7 bases, and 19 bases lay in between. The CDR3 spans 14 residues. CDR3 sequence reads: CASTPWRGGGGYTF. CDR3 nucleotides: TGCGCCAGCACCCCCTGGCGCGGAGGGGGTGGCTACACCTTC.

With regard to this clone: An end of the junction does not agree with germline; a read error may underlie this. The J gene is TRBJ1-1, the V gene TRBV6-2 or TRBV6-3; D might be TRBD1 (5 bases). Germline CDR1 MNHEY, CDR2 SVGEGT. CDR3 length: 15 residues. CDR3 DNA sequence: TGTGCCATCAGTACTACCGGGACGGGGGGCACTGAAGCTTTCTTT. As protein: CAISTTGTGGTEAFF.

This clone was observed a few times. A read error may produce the germline difference seen at one junction end. The chain recombines TRBV6-2 or TRBV6-3 with TRBJ2-2, with D unresolved. The CDR3 loop spans 15 amino acids. CDR1 and CDR2 from the germline V gene are MNHEY and SVGEGT. The CDR3 nucleotides are TGTGCAAGCAGTTATTTTCCGGGTAGCACAGGGGAGCTGTTTTTT. Encoded protein: CASSYFPGSTGELFF.

The V gene is TRBV20-1, the J gene TRBJ1-1; possibly TRBD1 for D (5 bases). Germline lookup yields CDR1 DFQATT and CDR2 SNEGSKA (reference sequence). Trimming left V 1 base short and J 2 bases short, with 20 bases between. This CDR3 region has 17 residues. The CDR3 region is CSARGPLRGSQNTEAFF. Written as DNA, the CDR3 is TGCAGTGCTAGAGGACCCTTGCGGGGCAGCCAAAACACTGAAGCTTTCTTT.

A word on this clone: The junction departs from germline at one end; a sequencing error may be responsible. The genes are TRBV28 and TRBJ2-7; no definite D call. The CDR3 totals 15 residues. In germline, CDR1 is MDHEN, CDR2 SYDVKM. The CDR3 DNA is TGTGCCAGCATCCCTAGACGCTACCACTCCTACGAGCATTACTTC. Its translation is CASIPRRYHSYEHYF.

In its sample, this clone was seen many times. Other DNA sequences from this sample encode an identical CDR3 as well. The chain links TRBV6-4 to TRBJ1-3, with 8 bases identical to TRBD1. The CDR3 runs to 18 residues. Germline loops: CDR1 MRHNA, CDR2 SNTAGT. Trimming took 3 bases from V and 0 from J; bases not matched to a gene: 10. The CDR3 DNA follows: TGTGCCAGCAGTGAGCGCGGGACAGGTGATTACTCTGGAAACACCATATATTTT. Translating gives CASSERGTGDYSGNTIYF.

This clone occurred many times. The V gene is TRBV7-9, the J gene TRBJ2-7; no clear D. This CDR3 contains 11 residues. Per germline, CDR1 SEHNR and CDR2 FQNEAQ (reference sequence). Trimming stripped 1 base from V and 5 bases from J, with 3 bases between. The CDR3 DNA sequence: TGTGCCAGCAGCTTAGGCGACGAGCAGTACTTC. Translation gives CASSLGDEQYF. The variable domain in full, with the rest retrieved from reference TRBV7-9 and TRBJ2-7, is DTGVSQNPRHKITKRGQNVTFRCDPISEHNRLYWYRQTLGQGPEFLTYFQNEAQLEKSRLLSDRFSAERPKGSFSTLEIQRTEQGDSAMYLCASSLGDEQYFGPGTRLTVT.

This clone came up a few times. V usage is TRBV2 and J usage is TRBJ2-7; the D gene could be TRBD1 or TRBD2 (6 bases each). TRBJ2-1 explains the end of the DNA better; the J call may be wrong. Per germline, CDR1 SNHLY and CDR2 FYNNEI. The CDR3 has 13 amino acids. The CDR3 loop is CASSDTGAGEQFF. For the CDR3, the DNA is TGTGCCAGCTCTGATACGGGGGCGGGTGAGCAGTTCTTC.

This clone occurred many times. The same CDR3 is also encoded by other DNA sequences in this sample. The J gene is TRBJ2-7, the V gene TRBV4-1; 8 bases map to TRBD1. CDR1 is MGHRA and CDR2 is YSYEKL in the germline V gene. V lost 4 bases to trimming and J lost 4 bases; unmatched junction nucleotides: 3. This CDR3 is built from 13 residues. The CDR3 DNA follows: TGCGCCAGCAGCCGAGACAGGGGATACGAGCAGTACTTC. As protein: CASSRDRGYEQYF.

The chain combines TRBV12-3 or TRBV12-4 with TRBJ1-5; perhaps TRBD1 as D (5 bases). V lost 6 bases and J 0 bases, leaving 15 bases between the germline ends. This CDR3 is 16 amino acids long. CDR3 in DNA: TGTGCCAGCAGCCAACAGGATTTGTATAGCAATCAGCCCCAGCATTTT. Its translation: CASSQQDLYSNQPQHF.

In its sample, this clone was seen many times. The sample contains more than one DNA sequence encoding this CDR3. The rearrangement joins TRBV18 to TRBJ2-5; D may correspond to TRBD1 or TRBD2 (5 bases each). The CDR3 is 15 amino acids. CDR1 is KGHSH, CDR2 LQKENI, per germline. Trimming removed 1 base from V and 5 bases from J, with 14 bases in between. This CDR3 is CASSPRAGSGETQYF. CDR3 DNA sequence: TGTGCCAGCTCACCACGCGCAGGGTCGGGGGAGACCCAGTACTTC.

Of note for this clone: This specimen includes other DNA sequences encoding the same CDR3. J is TRBJ2-7 and V is TRBV20-1; 16 positions agree with TRBD2. Germline values: CDR1 DFQATT, CDR2 SNEGSKA (reference sequence). CDR3 size: 16 residues. J gave up 3 bases and V 6 bases, and 8 bases lay outside the gene matches. Written as DNA, the CDR3 is TGCAGTGCCAGCGGGACTAGCGGGGGGGCAGGCTACGAGCAGTACTTC. Protein sequence: CSASGTSGGAGYEQYF.

This clone was counted between two and nine times. Other DNA sequences in this specimen translate into the identical CDR3. The V and J genes are TRBV9 and TRBJ2-1; 9 bases fit TRBD2. In germline, CDR1 is SGDLS, CDR2 YYNGEE. The CDR3 runs 17 residues. V lost 0 bases, J lost 6 bases, and 10 bases stayed unmatched. The CDR3 region is CASSVGLFSGGANEQFF. CDR3 sequence (DNA): TGTGCCAGCAGCGTAGGTCTGTTTAGCGGGGGTGCCAATGAGCAGTTCTTC.

The V and J genes are TRBV20-1 and TRBJ2-7; 7 bases agree with TRBD2. This CDR3 is built from 15 residues. CDR1 is DFQATT, CDR2 SNEGSKA, per germline (reference sequence). The ends lost 3 bases at V and 6 bases at J; junction bases unmatched: 14. CDR3 DNA sequence: TGCAGTGCTAGTCCTAGCGGTGGGGTGTCCGTCGAGCAGTACTTC. Its protein is CSASPSGGVSVEQYF.

This clone was recorded many times. The J gene is TRBJ1-4, the V gene TRBV9; D remains unclear. The V gene lost 1 base and the J gene lost 3 bases, with 13 bases spanning the gap. CDR1 SGDLS and CDR2 YYNGEE come from the germline V gene. The CDR3 runs to 16 residues. The CDR3 sequence: CASSVSSGRPNEKLFF. In DNA, the CDR3 is TGTGCCAGCAGCGTATCGTCCGGACGGCCTAATGAAAAACTGTTTTTT.

This clone counts as medium-sized. The sample contains more than one DNA sequence encoding this CDR3. V usage is TRBV14 and J usage is TRBJ2-7; D remains ambiguous. V lost 1 base, J lost 4 bases, and 2 bases lay in between. The CDR3 is 11 amino acids. In germline, CDR1 is SGHDN, CDR2 FVKESK. The CDR3 is CASSQGYEQYF. CDR3 nucleotides: TGTGCCAGCAGCCAAGGGTACGAGCAGTACTTC. The variable domain in full, completed from reference TRBV14 and TRBJ2-7, reads EAGVTQFPSHSVIEKGQTVTLRCDPISGHDNLYWYRRVMGKEIKFLLHFVKESKQDESGMPNNRFLAERTGGTYSTLKVQPAELEDSGVYFCASSQGYEQYFGPGTRLTVT.

The chain joins TRBV20-1 to TRBJ2-1, with D perhaps TRBD1 (5 bases). CDR1 is DFQATT, CDR2 SNEGSKA, per germline (reference sequence). The V and J ends lost 1 base and 3 bases respectively, with 10 bases between them. CDR3 length: 14 amino acids. The CDR3 region is CSARGQKIYNEQFF. As DNA, the CDR3 is TGCAGTGCTAGAGGACAGAAAATCTACAATGAGCAGTTCTTC.

Many counts were recorded for this clone. This sequence joins TRBV7-8 and TRBJ1-1; 7 bases are a match to TRBD1. Trimming took 4 bases from V and 0 from J; bases not matched to a gene: 8. CDR1 and CDR2 (germline): SGHVS, FQNEAQ. The CDR3 runs 16 residues. CDR3 in amino acids: CASSSYDRALNTEAFF. Here the CDR3 DNA reads TGTGCCAGCAGCTCGTATGACAGGGCCCTGAACACTGAAGCTTTCTTT. The full variable domain, its missing parts supplied by reference TRBV7-8 and TRBJ1-1, is GAGVSQSPRYKVAKRGQDVALRCDPISGHVSLFWYQQALGQGPEFLTYFQNEAQLDKSGLPSDRFFAERPEGSVSTLKIQRTQQEDSAVYLCASSSYDRALNTEAFFGQGTRLTVV.